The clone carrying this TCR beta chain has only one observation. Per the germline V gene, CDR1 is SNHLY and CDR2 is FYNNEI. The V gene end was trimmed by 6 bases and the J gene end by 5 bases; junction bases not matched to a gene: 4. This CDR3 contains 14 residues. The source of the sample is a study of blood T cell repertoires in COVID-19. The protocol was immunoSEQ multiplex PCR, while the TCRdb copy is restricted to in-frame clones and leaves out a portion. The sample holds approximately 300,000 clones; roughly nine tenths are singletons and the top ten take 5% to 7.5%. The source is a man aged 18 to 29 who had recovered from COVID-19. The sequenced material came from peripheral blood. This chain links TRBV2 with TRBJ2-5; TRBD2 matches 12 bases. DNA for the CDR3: TGTGCCAGCAGCTGGACTAGCGGGATGGAGACCCAGTACTTC. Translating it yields CASSWTSGMETQYF.